What follows is one T cell receptor beta chain and its context. Its specificity is not known. This specimen belongs to a study of monozygotic twins with cystic fibrosis. About the research overall: Library input was approximately 3.1 micrograms of fragmented DNA, with 15 PCR cycles.

The table came from immunoSEQ multiplex PCR; TCRdb's copy has only in-frame clones and leaves some out. This sample yields about 22,000 clones, of which around nine tenths are seen a single time; 1% to 1.5% belongs to the top ten. Germline V gene data show CDR1 as SGHDT and CDR2 as YYEEEE. Germline trimming cut 4 bases from V and 3 bases from J; bases unmatched to any gene: 10. CDR3 length: 16 residues. Study-level findings and limits: Nucleotide-identical clonotype sharing was significantly higher within monozygotic CF twin pairs than between unrelated CF individuals. In 13 of 16 pairs, V gene usage was closest to the co-twin's. The repertoire was suggested to be naive-dominated, clonality median roughly 0.0093.

This receptor was identified in a woman between 25 and 40 years old with cystic fibrosis. Sequencing was performed on blood. The rearrangement uses TRBV5-6 and TRBJ1-1, with 9 nucleotides matching TRBD1. CDR3 amino acids: CASSTSYRGPDTEAFF. The CDR3, as DNA: TGTGCCAGCAGCACTTCATACAGGGGGCCCGACACTGAAGCTTTCTTT.